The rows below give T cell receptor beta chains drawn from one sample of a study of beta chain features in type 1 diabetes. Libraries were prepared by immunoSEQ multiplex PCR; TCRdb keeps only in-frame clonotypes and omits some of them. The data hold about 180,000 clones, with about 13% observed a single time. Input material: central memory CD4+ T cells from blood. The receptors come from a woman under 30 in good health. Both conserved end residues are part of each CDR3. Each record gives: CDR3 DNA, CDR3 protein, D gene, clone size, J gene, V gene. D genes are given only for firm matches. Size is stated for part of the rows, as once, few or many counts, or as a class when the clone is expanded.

DNA: TGTGCCAGCAGCTTAGGTCGGGGGACCCAAGAGACCCAGTACTTC
CDR3: CASSLGRGTQETQYF
D: .
size: few
J: TRBJ2-5
V: TRBV7-9

DNA: TGTGCCAGCCGAGGCCCCACAGATACGCAGTATTTT
CDR3: CASRGPTDTQYF
D: .
size: .
J: TRBJ2-3
V: TRBV5-4

DNA: TGTGCCAGCACAGCGGGAGGCGAGCAGTACTTC
CDR3: CASTAGGEQYF
D: TRBD2
size: .
J: TRBJ2-7
V: TRBV6-5

DNA: TGTGCCAGCAGTTACTCGAGTAGGAGGAACTATGGCTACACCTTC
CDR3: CASSYSSRRNYGYTF
D: .
size: .
J: TRBJ1-2
V: TRBV6-6

DNA: TGTGCCAGCACCGACCAGAGGGGAGGGCCGCGGACCCAGTACTTC
CDR3: CASTDQRGGPRTQYF
D: TRBD2
size: few
J: TRBJ2-5
V: TRBV7-9

DNA: TGTGCCAGTAATAGCGGGAGGGGTGTCGGTGAGCAGTTCTTC
CDR3: CASNSGRGVGEQFF
D: TRBD2
size: .
J: TRBJ2-1
V: TRBV19

DNA: TGTGCCAGCAGCGTAGGACAGTTGGCAACTAATGAAAAACTGTTTTTT
CDR3: CASSVGQLATNEKLFF
D: .
size: .
J: TRBJ1-4
V: TRBV9

DNA: TGCGCCAGCAGCCAAGGAACCACCTGGGCCCCTGAAGCTTTCTTT
CDR3: CASSQGTTWAPEAFF
D: .
size: few
J: TRBJ1-1
V: TRBV4-3

DNA: TGCGCCAGCAGCGGTACTAGGGAGACCCAGTACTTC
CDR3: CASSGTRETQYF
D: .
size: few
J: TRBJ2-5
V: TRBV5-1

DNA: TGTGCCAGCAGCCAAGGGTATAGGGGAGAGACCCAGTACTTC
CDR3: CASSQGYRGETQYF
D: .
size: few
J: TRBJ2-5
V: TRBV4-2

DNA: TGTGCCAGCAGTTACCTCGGTCAGCCCCAGCATTTT
CDR3: CASSYLGQPQHF
D: .
size: few
J: TRBJ1-5
V: TRBV6-5

DNA: TGCGCCAGCAGCTTGAGTTCGGGGAGCTCCTACGAGCAGTACTTC
CDR3: CASSLSSGSSYEQYF
D: .
size: .
J: TRBJ2-7
V: TRBV5-1

DNA: TGTGCCAGTACCTTCTTACAGGGACGGGGCTACACCTTC
CDR3: CASTFLQGRGYTF
D: .
size: .
J: TRBJ1-2
V: TRBV19

DNA: TGTGCCAGCAGCAACCGGGGTAGCGGGAGAACAGATACGCAGTATTTT
CDR3: CASSNRGSGRTDTQYF
D: TRBD2
size: .
J: TRBJ2-3
V: TRBV9

DNA: TGTGCCAGTAGTATACCCAGCGGGGACACAGATACGCAGTATTTT
CDR3: CASSIPSGDTDTQYF
D: TRBD2
size: .
J: TRBJ2-3
V: TRBV19

DNA: TGCGCCAGCAGCTTGGAGGGTAGCGGGACCTACAATGAGCAGTTCTTC
CDR3: CASSLEGSGTYNEQFF
D: TRBD2
size: few
J: TRBJ2-1
V: TRBV5-1

DNA: TGCGCCAGCAGCTTGGCCACTAGTCGGGGCACAGATACGCAGTATTTT
CDR3: CASSLATSRGTDTQYF
D: .
size: few
J: TRBJ2-3
V: TRBV5-1

DNA: TGTGCCAGCATCCCGGGGGTGGGAAACATTCAGTACTTC
CDR3: CASIPGVGNIQYF
D: .
size: few
J: TRBJ2-4
V: TRBV5-4

DNA: TGTGCCAGCAGTTTATTAAGGGGGGGGACCCGCCGCGGTGGCTACACCTTC
CDR3: CASSLLRGGTRRGGYTF
D: .
size: few
J: TRBJ1-2
V: TRBV28

DNA: TGTGCCAGCAGTCCGGGACAACGGACCTATGGCTACACCTTC
CDR3: CASSPGQRTYGYTF
D: .
size: few
J: TRBJ1-2
V: TRBV28

DNA: TGTGCCAGCAGACCCTGGGGGGAAGGGCCTGGAAACACCATATATTTT
CDR3: CASRPWGEGPGNTIYF
D: .
size: few
J: TRBJ1-3
V: TRBV27

DNA: TGTGCCAGCAACCAAGCCCCAGGCTCCTACAATGAGCAGTTCTTC
CDR3: CASNQAPGSYNEQFF
D: .
size: .
J: TRBJ2-1
V: TRBV6-5

DNA: TGTGCCAGCAGTTATCTACAGGGGTATGGCTACACCTTC
CDR3: CASSYLQGYGYTF
D: TRBD1
size: few
J: TRBJ1-2
V: TRBV28

DNA: TGTGCCAGCAGTGGACAGGGGGCTACTGAAGCTTTCTTT
CDR3: CASSGQGATEAFF
D: TRBD1
size: few
J: TRBJ1-1
V: TRBV2

DNA: TGTGCCAGCAGCTTGGGGGGACAGTATGAAGCTTTCTTT
CDR3: CASSLGGQYEAFF
D: TRBD1
size: .
J: TRBJ1-1
V: TRBV7-9

DNA: TGTGCCAGTAGTAAAACTAGCGGGGGCTTCCAAGAGACCCAGTACTTC
CDR3: CASSKTSGGFQETQYF
D: TRBD2
size: .
J: TRBJ2-5
V: TRBV19

DNA: TGTGCCAGCAGCTTGGGGACTAGCACAGATACGCAGTATTTT
CDR3: CASSLGTSTDTQYF
D: .
size: .
J: TRBJ2-3
V: TRBV7-3

DNA: TGTGCCAGCGCGGGACAGGGAGTAGAAAAACTGTTTTTT
CDR3: CASAGQGVEKLFF
D: TRBD1
size: .
J: TRBJ1-4
V: TRBV2

DNA: TGTGCCAGCAGTTTGCTGGGGACATCCCACGAGCAGTACTTC
CDR3: CASSLLGTSHEQYF
D: .
size: few
J: TRBJ2-7
V: TRBV28

DNA: TGTGCCAGCAGCTTATCCCCTAGCGGGAATGGGGAGACCCAGTACTTC
CDR3: CASSLSPSGNGETQYF
D: TRBD2
size: .
J: TRBJ2-5
V: TRBV7-2

DNA: TGCGCCAGCAGCCCGGGGGGCACAGATACGCAGTATTTT
CDR3: CASSPGGTDTQYF
D: .
size: .
J: TRBJ2-3
V: TRBV5-1

DNA: TGCAGCGTTGGGACTAGCGGGACGGGCACAGATACGCAGTATTTT
CDR3: CSVGTSGTGTDTQYF
D: TRBD2
size: few
J: TRBJ2-3
V: TRBV29-1

DNA: TGTGCCACCAGCAGAGATAGTCCGATCGCGAACACCGGGGAGCTGTTTTTT
CDR3: CATSRDSPIANTGELFF
D: .
size: .
J: TRBJ2-2
V: TRBV15

DNA: TGTGCCAGCAGCTTAAAAGGGGTAGTCGTCACAGATACGCAGTATTTT
CDR3: CASSLKGVVVTDTQYF
D: .
size: many
J: TRBJ2-3
V: TRBV7-2

DNA: TGTGCCAGTAGTAAGCGGACAGGGGTCAACTCTGGGGCCAACGTCCTGACTTTC
CDR3: CASSKRTGVNSGANVLTF
D: TRBD1
size: .
J: TRBJ2-6
V: TRBV19

DNA: TGTGCCAGCAGCCAAGAAAGGCTAGCGGGAGCCAATGAGCAGTTCTTC
CDR3: CASSQERLAGANEQFF
D: TRBD2
size: few
J: TRBJ2-1
V: TRBV14

DNA: TGTGCCAGCGGCTGGCCTAACTATGGCTACACCTTC
CDR3: CASGWPNYGYTF
D: .
size: .
J: TRBJ1-2
V: TRBV28

DNA: TGTGCCAGCAGCGCACCGGGACACCAAACGCTCAACTATGGCTACACCTTC
CDR3: CASSAPGHQTLNYGYTF
D: .
size: .
J: TRBJ1-2
V: TRBV9

DNA: TGTGCCAGCAGTTATCAGGGGGATGAAAAACTGTTTTTT
CDR3: CASSYQGDEKLFF
D: TRBD1
size: few
J: TRBJ1-4
V: TRBV6-5

DNA: TGTGCCAGCAGTTTTTCCGGGACTAGTCGGGATGAGCAGTTCTTC
CDR3: CASSFSGTSRDEQFF
D: TRBD2
size: .
J: TRBJ2-1
V: TRBV6-5

DNA: TGTGCCAGCCTGAGGGAGTCCACAGATACGCAGTATTTT
CDR3: CASLRESTDTQYF
D: .
size: .
J: TRBJ2-3
V: TRBV2

DNA: TGCGCCAGCAGCCAAGAATCAGACAATGAGCAGTTCTTC
CDR3: CASSQESDNEQFF
D: .
size: .
J: TRBJ2-1
V: TRBV4-3